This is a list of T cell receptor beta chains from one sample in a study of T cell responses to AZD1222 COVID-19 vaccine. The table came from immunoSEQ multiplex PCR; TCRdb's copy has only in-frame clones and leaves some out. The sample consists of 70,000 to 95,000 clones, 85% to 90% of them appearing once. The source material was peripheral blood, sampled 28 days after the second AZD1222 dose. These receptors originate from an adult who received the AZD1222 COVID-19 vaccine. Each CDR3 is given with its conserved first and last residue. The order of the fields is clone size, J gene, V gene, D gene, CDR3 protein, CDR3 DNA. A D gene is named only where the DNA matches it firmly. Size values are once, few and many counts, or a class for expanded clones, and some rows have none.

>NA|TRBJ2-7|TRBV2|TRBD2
CASSATSGRLTYEQYF
TGTGCCAGCAGCGCTACTAGCGGGAGGCTGACCTACGAGCAGTACTTC
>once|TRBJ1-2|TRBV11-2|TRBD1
CASSARQGPNYGYTF
TGTGCCAGCAGCGCAAGACAGGGGCCTAACTATGGCTACACCTTC
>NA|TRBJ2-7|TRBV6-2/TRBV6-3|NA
CASSVSSDEQYF
TGTGCCAGCAGTGTATCATCGGACGAGCAGTACTTC
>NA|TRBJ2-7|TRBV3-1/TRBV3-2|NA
CASSQPSQPYEQYF
TGTGCCAGCAGCCAACCATCACAGCCCTACGAGCAGTACTTC
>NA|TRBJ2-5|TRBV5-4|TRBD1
CASSLARDREETQYF
TGTGCCAGCAGCTTGGCCCGGGACAGAGAAGAGACCCAGTACTTC
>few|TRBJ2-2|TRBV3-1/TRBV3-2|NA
CASSRDYPNTGELFF
TGTGCCAGCAGCCGAGACTACCCGAACACCGGGGAGCTGTTTTTT
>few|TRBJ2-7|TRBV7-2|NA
CASSLRRENEQYF
TGTGCCAGCAGCTTGAGACGGGAGAACGAGCAGTACTTC
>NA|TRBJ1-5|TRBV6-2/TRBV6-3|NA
CASSYSKGNPPSQPQHF
TGTGCCAGCAGTTACTCAAAAGGGAATCCCCCTAGTCAGCCCCAGCATTTT
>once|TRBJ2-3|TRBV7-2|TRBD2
CASSPGLAGDTQYF
TGTGCCAGCAGCCCGGGACTAGCGGGGGATACGCAGTATTTT
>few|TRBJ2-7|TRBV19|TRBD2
CASSPGGAGNEQYF
TGTGCCAGTAGTCCCGGGGGGGCGGGGAACGAGCAGTACTTC
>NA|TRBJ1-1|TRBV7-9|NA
CASSPPRQGHTEAFF
TGTGCCAGCAGCCCCCCGCGGCAGGGTCACACTGAAGCTTTCTTT
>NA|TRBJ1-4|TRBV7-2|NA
CASSLGQLATNEKLFF
TGTGCCAGCAGCTTAGGACAGCTGGCAACTAATGAAAAACTGTTTTTT
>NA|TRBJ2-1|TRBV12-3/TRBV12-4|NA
CASSRAPYNEQFF
TGTGCCAGCAGTCGGGCCCCTTACAATGAGCAGTTCTTC
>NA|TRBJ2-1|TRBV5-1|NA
CASSFSSPTYNEQFF
TGCGCCAGCAGCTTCTCTAGCCCCACTTACAATGAGCAGTTCTTC
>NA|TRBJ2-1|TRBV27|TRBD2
CASSSSSGRKNEQFF
TGTGCCAGCAGTTCGTCTAGCGGGAGGAAGAATGAGCAGTTCTTC
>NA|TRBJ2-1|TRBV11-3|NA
CASSLRGGSYNEQFF
TGTGCCAGCAGCTTGAGAGGGGGCTCCTACAATGAGCAGTTCTTC
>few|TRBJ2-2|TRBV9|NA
CASSVAVTGELFF
TGTGCCAGCAGCGTAGCTGTCACCGGGGAGCTGTTTTTT
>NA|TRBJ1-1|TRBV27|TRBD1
CASSYQGVNTEAFF
TGTGCCAGCAGTTATCAGGGGGTGAACACTGAAGCTTTCTTT
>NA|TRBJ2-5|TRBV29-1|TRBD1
CSAPGQGQETQYF
TGCAGCGCCCCGGGACAGGGTCAAGAGACCCAGTACTTC
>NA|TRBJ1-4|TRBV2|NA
CASSREGNEKLFF
TGTGCCAGCTCAAGAGAGGGGAATGAAAAACTGTTTTTT
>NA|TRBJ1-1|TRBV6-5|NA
CASRGHPENTEAFF
TGTGCCAGCAGGGGACACCCCGAGAACACTGAAGCTTTCTTT
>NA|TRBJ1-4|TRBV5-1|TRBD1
CASTTSGTGGEKLFF
TGCGCCAGCACCACCTCCGGGACAGGGGGTGAAAAACTGTTTTTT
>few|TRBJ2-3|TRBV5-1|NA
CASSPSTDTQYF
TGCGCCAGCAGCCCCAGCACAGATACGCAGTATTTT
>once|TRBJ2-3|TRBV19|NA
CASSMRHTDTQYF
TGTGCCAGTAGTATGCGGCACACAGATACGCAGTATTTT
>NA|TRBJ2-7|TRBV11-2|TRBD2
CASSLSLAGGYEQYF
TGTGCCAGCAGCTTGTCACTAGCGGGAGGCTACGAGCAGTACTTC
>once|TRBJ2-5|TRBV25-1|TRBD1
CASSEYRGRGETQYF
TGTGCCAGCAGTGAATACAGGGGGCGCGGGGAGACCCAGTACTTC
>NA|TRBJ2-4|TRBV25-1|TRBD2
CASSEFGRGYSTQYF
TGTGCCAGCAGTGAATTCGGGAGGGGGTATTCCACTCAGTACTTC
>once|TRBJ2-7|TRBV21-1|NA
CASPGTPYEQYF
TGTGCCAGCCCAGGTACACCCTACGAGCAGTACTTC
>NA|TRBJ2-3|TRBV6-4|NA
CASSDGKSTDTQYF
TGTGCCAGCAGTGACGGGAAGAGCACAGATACGCAGTATTTT
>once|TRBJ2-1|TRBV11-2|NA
CASSEKRAPSYNEQFF
TGTGCCAGCAGTGAGAAGCGGGCCCCTAGTTACAATGAGCAGTTCTTC
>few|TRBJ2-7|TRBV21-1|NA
CASSKDQRLRREQYF
TGTGCCAGCAGCAAAGATCAAAGGCTGAGGAGGGAGCAGTACTTC
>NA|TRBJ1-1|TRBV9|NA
CASSVRADTEAFF
TGTGCCAGCAGCGTAAGGGCGGACACTGAAGCTTTCTTT
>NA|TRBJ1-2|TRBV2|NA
CASTPVDYGYTF
TGTGCCAGCACCCCTGTAGACTATGGCTACACCTTC
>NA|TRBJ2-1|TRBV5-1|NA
CASSAGTQNEQFF
TGCGCCAGCTCTGCCGGGACTCAAAATGAGCAGTTCTTC
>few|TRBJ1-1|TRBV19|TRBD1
CASSNQGAVKTEAFF
TGTGCCAGTAGTAACCAGGGGGCGGTTAAGACTGAAGCTTTCTTT
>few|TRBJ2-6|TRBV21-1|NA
CASSKATEVSGANVLTF
TGTGCCAGCAGCAAAGCGACAGAGGTCTCTGGGGCCAACGTCCTGACTTTC
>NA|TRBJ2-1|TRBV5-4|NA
CASSLDAGNFGTEQFF
TGTGCCAGCAGCTTGGACGCAGGGAACTTTGGGACTGAGCAGTTCTTC
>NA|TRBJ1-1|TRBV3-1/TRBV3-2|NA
CASSQVVTWNTEAFF
TGTGCCAGCAGCCAGGTGGTGACCTGGAACACTGAAGCTTTCTTT
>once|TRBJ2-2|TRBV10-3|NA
CAISESETGELFF
TGTGCCATCAGTGAGTCGGAGACCGGGGAGCTGTTTTTT
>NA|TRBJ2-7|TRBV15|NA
CATSRGPDSSYEQYF
TGTGCCACCAGCAGAGGGCCGGACAGCTCCTACGAGCAGTACTTC
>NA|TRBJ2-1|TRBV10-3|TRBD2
CAISEEGRRETSSYNEQFF
TGTGCCATCAGTGAGGAGGGGCGGCGGGAGACTAGCTCCTACAATGAGCAGTTCTTC
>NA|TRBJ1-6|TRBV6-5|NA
CASHPGTPNSPLHF
TGTGCCAGCCACCCCGGGACGCCTAATTCACCCCTCCACTTT
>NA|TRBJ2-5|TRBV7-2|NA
CASSLRGEQETQYF
TGTGCCAGCAGCTTAAGAGGAGAACAAGAGACCCAGTACTTC
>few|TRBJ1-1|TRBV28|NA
CASSLGGGEAFF
TGTGCCAGCAGTTTAGGGGGGGGTGAAGCTTTCTTT
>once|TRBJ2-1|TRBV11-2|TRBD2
CASSLLAGGSTRDEQFF
TGTGCCAGCAGCTTACTAGCGGGCGGGAGTACACGCGATGAGCAGTTCTTC
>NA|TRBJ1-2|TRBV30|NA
CACHLTGFGYTF
TGTGCCTGCCACTTGACAGGCTTTGGCTACACCTTC
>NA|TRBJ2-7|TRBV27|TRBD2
CASSSPAGGTYEQYF
TGTGCCAGCAGTTCCCCGGCGGGAGGGACCTACGAGCAGTACTTC
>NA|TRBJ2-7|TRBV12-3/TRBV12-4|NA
CASSFSLGYEQYF
TGTGCCAGCAGTTTTTCACTAGGCTACGAGCAGTACTTC
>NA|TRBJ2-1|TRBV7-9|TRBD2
CASNSPSGRLDNEQFF
TGTGCCAGCAATTCCCCCAGCGGGAGACTAGACAATGAGCAGTTCTTC
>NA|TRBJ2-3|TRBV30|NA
CAWSVRSTDTQYF
TGTGCCTGGAGTGTACGTAGCACAGATACGCAGTATTTT
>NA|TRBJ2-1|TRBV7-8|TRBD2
CASSLWASGRYNEQFF
TGTGCCAGCAGCCTGTGGGCTAGCGGACGCTACAATGAGCAGTTCTTC
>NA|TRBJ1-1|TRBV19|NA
CASTSLVAWNTEAFF
TGTGCCAGTACAAGTCTGGTTGCGTGGAACACTGAAGCTTTCTTT